The 5 T cell receptor beta chains below come from one sample, sequenced in a study of beta chain features in type 1 diabetes. Investigators reverse transcribed all isolated RNA, so they sequenced expressed TCRB transcripts. Data came from immunoSEQ multiplex PCR; TCRdb stores just in-frame clones and leaves some out. The sample records about 290,000 clones, 7.5% to 9.5% being singletons. What was sequenced was central memory CD4+ T cells from blood. These receptors were taken from a woman aged 18-29 years in good health.

This clone came up a few times. V is TRBV18 and J is TRBJ2-3; D is undetermined. Trimming pared 2 bases from V and 2 bases from J, leaving 8 bases between. The CDR3 runs to 14 residues. Per germline, CDR1 KGHSH and CDR2 LQKENI. The CDR3: CASSPELLTDTQYF. The CDR3 DNA reads TGTGCCAGCTCACCAGAGCTACTCACAGATACGCAGTATTTT.

This clone appeared a few times. V gene TRBV18 combines with J gene TRBJ2-2; D is uncertain. The CDR3 sequence is 12 residues long. The V end was cut by 0 bases, the J end by 9 bases, with 5 bases between. CDR1 and CDR2 (germline): KGHSH, LQKENI. The CDR3 here is CASSPPGRELFF. CDR3 in DNA: TGTGCCAGCTCACCACCGGGCCGGGAGCTGTTTTTT. The whole variable domain, filled in from reference TRBV18 and TRBJ2-2, reads NAGVMQNPRHLVRRRGQEARLRCSPMKGHSHVYWYRQLPEEGLKFMVYLQKENIIDESGMPKERFSAEFPKEGPSILRIQQVVRGDSAAYFCASSPPGRELFFGEGSRLTVL.

The chain recombines TRBV6-1 with TRBJ1-2; D uncertain. CDR1 and CDR2 from the germline V gene are MNHNS and SASEGT. CDR3 length: 13 amino acids. V lost 1 base to trimming and J lost 4 bases, with 7 bases between them. CDR3 DNA: TGTGCCAGCAGTGAAGACCCGACCTATGGCTACACCTTC. Residues: CASSEDPTYGYTF.

This chain connects TRBV4-3 to TRBJ2-7, with TRBD1 identical over 7 bases. The CDR3 runs to 16 residues. Germline V gene data show CDR1 as LGHNA and CDR2 as YSLEER. V lost 4 bases, J lost 3 bases, and 12 bases stayed unmatched. The CDR3 DNA reads as TGCGCCAGCAGCCGCTCTCTGGCCGGGACAGACTACGAGCAGTACTTC. This codes for CASSRSLAGTDYEQYF.

The chain combines TRBV30 with TRBJ1-1; the match to TRBD1 covers 11 bases. The V and J ends lost 0 bases and 6 bases, in that order; junction bases with no gene match: 3. Germline CDR1 GTSNPN, CDR2 SVGIG (reference sequence). This CDR3 has 14 amino acids. The CDR3 loop reads CAWSVGQGVAEAFF. Here the CDR3 DNA reads TGTGCCTGGAGTGTGGGACAGGGGGTCGCTGAAGCTTTCTTT.